The 32 T cell receptor beta chains presented below share a single source sample, sequenced in a study of blood T cell repertoires in COVID-19. The table came from immunoSEQ multiplex PCR; TCRdb's copy has only in-frame clones and leaves some out. Of roughly 60,000 clones detected, approximately 91% appear once; the ten largest clones hold 3.5%. The sample was peripheral blood. These receptor sequences come from a man aged 45-60 years with active COVID-19.

The V gene is TRBV10-2, the J gene TRBJ1-1; no definite D call. Germline assignment: CDR1 WSHSY and CDR2 SAAADI. CDR3 length: 12 residues. V shed 6 bases and J shed 0 bases, with 5 bases lying between them. The CDR3 coding sequence is TGCGCCAGCAGCTATTTGAACACTGAAGCTTTCTTT. Its protein product is CASSYLNTEAFF.

This chain joins TRBV6-6 and TRBJ1-1; TRBD1 matches at 8 bases. The ends lost 6 bases at V and 7 bases at J; junction bases unmatched: 7. The CDR3 is 13 amino acids. Germline assignment: CDR1 MNHNY and CDR2 SVGAGI (reference sequence). CDR3 sequence: CASSPGRGREAFF. CDR3 nucleotide sequence: TGTGCCAGCAGCCCAGGCAGGGGGCGTGAAGCTTTCTTT.

The chain carries TRBV2 and TRBJ2-1; D unclear. Germline CDR1 SNHLY, CDR2 FYNNEI. V was pared by 6 bases and J by 7 bases, with 7 bases between. This CDR3 is 11 amino acids long. Here the CDR3 DNA reads TGTGCCAGCAGGCTCAGGAATGAGCAGTTCTTC. Residues: CASRLRNEQFF.

The J gene is TRBJ2-1, the V gene TRBV20-1, with a tentative D call TRBD1 (5 bases). V was cut by 2 bases and J by 6 bases, with 5 bases left in between. CDR1 is DFQATT and CDR2 is SNEGSKA in the germline V gene (reference sequence). The CDR3 is made up of 11 amino acids. The CDR3 coding sequence is TGCAGTGCTAGACAGGGCAATGAGCAGTTCTTC. Translating it yields CSARQGNEQFF.

The chain employs TRBV10-3 and TRBJ2-7; 8 positions agree with TRBD1. Germline CDR1 reads ENHRY; CDR2 reads SYGVKD. V lost 5 bases to trimming and J lost 0 bases; unmatched junction nucleotides: 6. The CDR3 runs to 15 residues. The CDR3: CAISPDRASSYEQYF. The CDR3 DNA reads TGTGCCATCAGTCCGGACAGGGCGAGCTCCTACGAGCAGTACTTC.

The V gene is TRBV10-3, the J gene TRBJ1-5, with TRBD1 matching over 9 bases. Germline lookup yields CDR1 ENHRY and CDR2 SYGVKD. The V and J ends lost 3 bases and 10 bases, in that order; junction bases with no gene match: 10. The length of the CDR3 is 15 residues. CDR3 in amino acids: CAISDAGTGRSPQHF. The CDR3 DNA is TGTGCCATCAGTGATGCCGGGACAGGGAGAAGCCCCCAGCATTTT.

V is TRBV12-3 or TRBV12-4 and J is TRBJ1-5; perhaps TRBD1 as D (6 bases). V was cut by 1 base and J by 6 bases, with 7 bases left in between. The CDR3 totals 13 residues. CDR3 loop: CASSLEQGQPQHF. The CDR3 nucleotides read TGTGCCAGCAGTTTAGAACAGGGTCAGCCCCAGCATTTT.

This chain joins TRBV19 and TRBJ1-6, with D unclear. The V end was cut by 4 bases, the J end by 4 bases, with 8 bases between. Germline V gene data show CDR1 as LNHDA and CDR2 as SQIVND (reference sequence). This CDR3 comprises 14 residues. The CDR3 region is CASSTSGYNSPLHF. The CDR3, as DNA: TGTGCCAGTAGTACCTCCGGTTATAATTCACCCCTCCACTTT.

The genes are TRBV2 and TRBJ2-2, with D perhaps TRBD1 (5 bases). The CDR3 is 13 amino acids. Germline-derived CDR1 and CDR2 are SNHLY and FYNNEI. V dropped 6 bases and J dropped 4 bases, with 9 bases sitting between them. The CDR3 here is CASRKDITGELFF. The CDR3 coding sequence is TGTGCCAGCAGGAAGGACATCACCGGGGAGCTGTTTTTT.

The V call is TRBV30, the J call TRBJ1-3; unclear D gene. There are 13 residues in the CDR3. The V gene lost 4 bases and the J gene lost 3 bases, with 10 bases spanning the gap. The V gene's germline CDR1 is GTSNPN and CDR2 SVGIG (reference sequence). As DNA, the CDR3 is TGTGCCTGGATCGGGTTAGGTGGAAACACCATATATTTT. Its translation: CAWIGLGGNTIYF.

This chain connects TRBV14 to TRBJ1-4; no definite D call. Germline V gene lookup returns CDR1 SGHDN and CDR2 FVKESK. The CDR3 loop spans 15 amino acids. The V end lost 2 bases, the J end lost 7 bases, and 14 bases lay between the germline ends. This CDR3 is CASSQLLGLSEKLFF. The CDR3 DNA sequence: TGTGCCAGCAGCCAACTTCTGGGCCTTAGTGAAAAACTGTTTTTT.

V and J are TRBV7-6 and TRBJ2-5; maybe TRBD1 (6 bases). Germline-derived CDR1 and CDR2 are SGHVS and FNYEAQ. The CDR3 runs 16 residues. The V and J ends lost 1 base and 2 bases respectively, with 14 bases between them. The CDR3 DNA follows: TGTGCCAGCAGCTTAGGCCTCCGGACAGAGCAAGAGACCCAGTACTTC. It yields the protein CASSLGLRTEQETQYF.

In the case of this clone: The junction departs from germline at one end; a sequencing error may be responsible. The CDR3 nucleotides are TGCAGTGCTAAGTCCGGGACACTTAATGGGTTT. Residues: CSAKSGTLNGF. V and J are TRBV20-1 and TRBJ2-3; maybe TRBD1 (6 bases). CDR1 is DFQATT, CDR2 SNEGSKA, per germline (reference sequence). This CDR3 spans 11 amino acids.

J is TRBJ1-1 and V is TRBV21-1; the DNA was not compared with TRBD1, the D call given in the table. TRBV21-1 counts as a pseudogene. This CDR3 comprises 14 residues. The CDR3 nucleotides read TGTGCCAGCAGCCCCGGACAGGTGAATACTGAAGCTTTCTTT. This codes for CASSPGQVNTEAFF.

This chain joins TRBV10-3 and TRBJ2-5, with TRBD2 matching over 7 bases. This CDR3 region has 14 residues. The germline CDR1 and CDR2 sequences are ENHRY and SYGVKD. Germline trimming cut 8 bases from V and 4 bases from J; bases unmatched to any gene: 10. Written as DNA, the CDR3 is TGTGCCATCGGGTTGGGGGGGAAGTTAGAGACCCAGTACTTC. Protein product: CAIGLGGKLETQYF.

The table lists this clone with a count of one. This chain uses TRBV5-1 with TRBJ1-1, with D unresolved. The CDR3 sequence is 13 residues long. Deletions cut 1 base from V and 3 bases from J, with 7 bases between. Germline CDR1 reads SGHRS; CDR2 reads YFSETQ. The CDR3 DNA sequence: TGCGCCAGCAGCTTGCTCTCGGACACTGAAGCTTTCTTT. The encoded protein is CASSLLSDTEAFF.

This clone was observed once. CDR3 coding DNA: TGTGCCAGCAGCATTAGCGGGGGGAGGAACATTCAGTACTTC. Translated, it gives CASSISGGRNIQYF. The J gene is TRBJ2-4, the V gene TRBV11-2, with 10 bases lining up with TRBD2. With 5 bases clipped from V and 7 bases from J, the junction kept 5 bases outside the gene matches. Looked up from germline, CDR1 is SGHAT and CDR2 is FQNNGV. This CDR3 has 14 amino acids. The full variable domain, with the rest looked up from reference TRBV11-2 and TRBJ2-4, is EAGVAQSPRYKIIEKRQSVAFWCNPISGHATLYWYQQILGQGPKLLIQFQNNGVVDDSQLPKDRFSAERLKGVDSTLKIQPAKLEDSAVYLCASSISGGRNIQYFGAGTRLSVL.

The rearrangement joins TRBV11-2 to TRBJ2-7; TRBD1 aligns across 10 bases. The germline CDR1 and CDR2 sequences are SGHAT and FQNNGV. Trimming removed 3 bases from V and 5 bases from J; junction bases left unmatched: 10. The CDR3 runs 16 residues. CDR3 nucleotides: TGTGCCAGCAGCTTTCCCCCCGGGACAGGGGACCACGAGCAGTACTTC. Protein sequence: CASSFPPGTGDHEQYF.

The CDR3 loop is CASTRETDTQYF. CDR3 nucleotides: TGTGCCAGCACCCGAGAAACAGATACGCAGTATTTT. The V gene is TRBV25-1, the J gene TRBJ2-3; no clear D gene. Germline V lookup: CDR1 MGHDK, CDR2 SYGVNS. This CDR3 has 12 residues. V shed 7 bases and J shed 3 bases, with 8 bases lying between them.

In this sample, this clone turned up a few times. The chain couples TRBV7-7 to TRBJ1-3; possibly TRBD1 for D (6 bases). Germline-derived CDR1 and CDR2 are SSHAT and FNYEAQ (reference sequence). CDR3 length equals 15 residues. V lost 5 bases and J lost 0, with 11 bases in between. CDR3 DNA: TGTGCCAGCAGCCCGGACAGCAGCTCTGGAAACACCATATATTTT. It specifies CASSPDSSSGNTIYF.

This clone was seen once. The chain carries TRBV6-1 and TRBJ1-1; D unresolved. Germline assignment: CDR1 MNHNS and CDR2 SASEGT. The CDR3 runs to 13 residues. Trimming stripped 1 base from V and 8 bases from J, with 11 bases between. The CDR3 loop reads CASSEGRAVEAFF. CDR3 DNA sequence: TGTGCCAGCAGTGAAGGGAGGGCGGTGGAAGCTTTCTTT.

The rearrangement joins TRBV5-4 to TRBJ2-7, with a weak D call TRBD2 (5 bases). Trimming stripped 1 base from V and 0 bases from J, with 11 bases between. CDR3 length: 15 amino acids. The V gene's germline CDR1 is SGHNT and CDR2 YYREEE (reference sequence). CDR3 sequence: CASSLNDGGSYEQYF. CDR3 coding DNA: TGTGCCAGCAGCTTGAATGACGGAGGCTCCTACGAGCAGTACTTC.

The V and J genes are TRBV2 and TRBJ2-3; D call uncertain. This CDR3 spans 13 amino acids. From germline, CDR1 is SNHLY and CDR2 FYNNEI. V was shortened by 2 bases and J by 3 bases, with 6 bases between the two germline ends. CDR3 sequence reads: CASSETVTDTQYF. The CDR3 coding sequence is TGTGCCAGCAGTGAAACGGTAACAGATACGCAGTATTTT.

As DNA, the CDR3 is TGTGCCAGCAGGGGAGGGACAGGGTATTTGTTAACAGATACGCAGTATTTT. This gives the protein CASRGGTGYLLTDTQYF. The chain combines TRBV27 with TRBJ2-3; 9 positions agree with TRBD1. The ends lost 6 bases at V and 3 bases at J; junction bases unmatched: 13. The CDR3 is 17 residues long. CDR1 is MNHEY, CDR2 SMNVEV, per germline (reference sequence).

J is TRBJ2-7 and V is TRBV5-6, with D possibly being TRBD1 (5 bases). V lost 2 bases to trimming and J lost 4 bases, with 16 bases between them. The CDR3 has 15 amino acids. In germline, CDR1 is SGHDT, CDR2 YYEEEE. DNA of the CDR3: TGTGCCAGCAGCTTCGGTCAGGGTGCGAGGTACGAGCAGTACTTC. The encoded protein is CASSFGQGARYEQYF.

The genes are TRBV20-1 and TRBJ2-3; no reliable D call. Germline assignment: CDR1 DFQATT and CDR2 SNEGSKA (reference sequence). Trimming shortened V by 5 bases and J by 6 bases, and 6 bases separated the two germline ends. This CDR3 spans 10 amino acids. The CDR3, as DNA: TGCAGTGCTCTCGAGGATACGCAGTATTTT. Amino acids: CSALEDTQYF.

The V and J genes are TRBV7-2 and TRBJ1-1; possible D gene TRBD1, 5 bases. Trimming removed 3 bases from V and 4 bases from J, with 9 bases in between. This CDR3 is built from 13 residues. In germline, CDR1 is SGHTA, CDR2 FQGNSA. The chain's CDR3 is CASSFQGATEAFF. CDR3 in DNA: TGTGCCAGCAGCTTCCAGGGTGCCACTGAAGCTTTCTTT.

This clone appeared a single time. The chain couples TRBV6-2 or TRBV6-3 to TRBJ1-1, with TRBD1 matching over 8 bases. J lost 6 bases, V lost 5 bases, and 8 bases had no gene match. Germline CDR1 MNHEY, CDR2 SVGEGT. The CDR3 is made up of 14 amino acids. The CDR3 DNA is TGTGCCAGCAGTCACCCGGACAGGGAGGCTGAAGCTTTCTTT. Its translation: CASSHPDREAEAFF.

This chain uses TRBV21-1 with TRBJ2-7; TRBD1 is taken as the D call from the table, unchecked against the DNA. TRBV21-1 is noted as a pseudogene. CDR3 length: 15 amino acids. This CDR3 is CASSSIWTTYYEQYF. DNA of the CDR3: TGTGCCAGCAGCTCTATATGGACAACCTACTACGAGCAGTACTTC.

The rearrangement joins TRBV9 to TRBJ2-1, with 8 nucleotides matching TRBD1. Germline values: CDR1 SGDLS, CDR2 YYNGEE. This CDR3 spans 15 amino acids. The J segment lost 9 bases and the V segment lost 0 bases, leaving 8 bases of the junction unmatched. CDR3 coding DNA: TGTGCCAGCAGCGTAGGCCAGGGGGCTGACAGTGAGCAGTTCTTC. Protein product: CASSVGQGADSEQFF.

This clone has a handful of counts. The CDR3 reads CASSRVAGTGRYNSPLHF. DNA for the CDR3: TGTGCCAGCAGCCGTGTTGCCGGGACAGGGCGCTATAATTCACCCCTCCACTTT. The chain carries TRBV5-8 and TRBJ1-6, with 9 bases matching TRBD1. The CDR3 covers 18 residues. CDR1 and CDR2 (germline): SGHTS, YDEGEE. The ends lost 4 bases at V and 3 bases at J; junction bases unmatched: 11.

The rearrangement links TRBV10-3 to TRBJ1-2; possible D gene TRBD1, 6 bases. V dropped 1 base and J dropped 5 bases, with 8 bases sitting between them. The CDR3 loop spans 13 amino acids. CDR1 is ENHRY and CDR2 is SYGVKD in the germline V gene. The CDR3 is CAISEWGQYGYTF. The CDR3 DNA reads as TGTGCCATCAGTGAGTGGGGGCAGTATGGCTACACCTTC.